The 27 T cell receptor beta chains below come from one sample, sequenced in a study of post-analysis software for immune sequencing data (dated by TCRdb to the mid-2010s). This specimen's time point label, interpreted: second blood draw from one MS patient after hematopoietic stem cell transplantation. The library was made by PCR. TCRdb lists the instrument as Illumina HiSeq 2500. To reduce PCR and sequencing biases, unique molecular identifiers were built into the TCR beta cDNA libraries. The raw public reads went through TCRdb reprocessing: fastp at Q25, MiXCR clone calling, in-frame beta chains kept. A single entry per CDR3 protein holds the most common genes and DNA from its merged rows. The table for this sample lists around 160,000 distinct CDR3 sequences; roughly 35% of them were counted only once. Roughly 28% of the sample lies in the top ten. The input for sequencing was blood, taken after autologous hematopoietic stem cell transplantation. The receptors were sampled from a girl between 10 and 17 years old with multiple sclerosis. Donor details come from another sample of the same person, matched by shared clones.

This chain uses TRBV7-9 with TRBJ2-1, with D perhaps matching TRBD1 or TRBD2 (5 bases each). CDR3 length equals 16 residues. V was cut by 4 bases and J by 0 bases, with 13 bases left in between. Per the germline V gene, CDR1 is SEHNR and CDR2 is FQNEAQ (reference sequence). Written as DNA, the CDR3 is TGTGCCAGCAGCTCAGGGACCTCCGACTCCTACAATGAGCAGTTCTTC. This sequence encodes CASSSGTSDSYNEQFF.

This clonotype was recorded a few times. The CDR3 nucleotides read TGCAGTGCTAGTATCTTTGACCGACCCAGGCAGCCCCAGCATTTT. It codes for CSASIFDRPRQPQHF. The rearrangement joins TRBV20-1 to TRBJ1-5; D is unresolved. CDR1 is DFQATT, CDR2 SNEGSKA, per germline (reference sequence). This CDR3 region has 15 residues. Trimming removed 3 bases at V and 7 bases at J, with 19 bases between.

A few counts support this clonotype. The CDR3 DNA is TGTGCCACCACGGACGGCAAGAACACTGAAGCTTTCTTT. Its protein is CATTDGKNTEAFF. The V gene is TRBV19, the J gene TRBJ1-1; D is undetermined. V was pared by 10 bases and J by 1 base, with 13 bases between. The CDR3 runs to 13 residues. Germline CDR1 reads LNHDA; CDR2 reads SQIVND (reference sequence). Using reference TRBV19 and TRBJ1-1 for the parts outside the CDR3, the full variable domain is DGGITQSPKYLFRKEGQNVTLSCEQNLNHDAMYWYRQDPGQGLRLIYYSQIVNDFQKGDIAEGYSVSREKKESFPLTVTSAQKNPTAFYLCATTDGKNTEAFFGQGTRLTVV.

This clonotype was detected a few times. The rearrangement joins TRBV5-1 to TRBJ2-5; D ambiguous. This CDR3 has 14 amino acids. V lost 0 bases to trimming and J lost 2 bases, with 8 bases between them. Per germline, CDR1 SGHRS and CDR2 YFSETQ. The CDR3 loop is CASSLDTTQETQYF. The CDR3, as DNA: TGCGCCAGCAGCTTGGACACGACTCAAGAGACCCAGTACTTC.

The chain combines TRBV27 with TRBJ2-4; 7 positions match TRBD1. Germline V gene sequence: CDR1 MNHEY, CDR2 SMNVEV (reference sequence). This CDR3 spans 14 amino acids. Trimming removed 10 bases from V and 2 bases from J; junction bases left unmatched: 8. The DNA of the CDR3 is TGTGCCACCTCAAGGGGGCTACCCAAAAACATTCAGTACTTC. Its protein is CATSRGLPKNIQYF.

The chain uses TRBV29-1 and TRBJ2-1; TRBD1 matches at 10 bases. The CDR3 sequence is 14 residues long. Germline assignment: CDR1 SQVTM and CDR2 ANQGSEA. V gave up 7 bases and J gave up 4 bases; unmatched junction bases: 7. CDR3 loop: CSASGQGSYNEQFF. The CDR3 nucleotides are TGCAGCGCTTCGGGACAGGGGTCGTACAATGAGCAGTTCTTC.

In this sample, this clonotype turned up a few times. This chain joins TRBV24-1 and TRBJ2-3; D perhaps matches TRBD1 (6 bases). This CDR3 spans 12 amino acids. V shed 12 bases and J shed 4 bases, with 13 bases lying between them. From germline, CDR1 is KGHDR and CDR2 SFDVKD. The CDR3: CAAGQWPDTQYF. The CDR3 region has the DNA TGTGCCGCCGGACAGTGGCCAGATACGCAGTATTTT.

This clonotype has ten or more counts. The chain couples TRBV5-1 to TRBJ2-5; D is unclear. The V end lost 4 bases, the J end lost 0 bases, and 7 bases lay between the germline ends. This CDR3 is built from 13 residues. In germline, CDR1 is SGHRS, CDR2 YFSETQ. The CDR3 DNA sequence: TGCGCCAGCAGCGTTATGAACCAAGAGACCCAGTACTTC. Translating it yields CASSVMNQETQYF.

The J gene is TRBJ2-7, the V gene TRBV6-5, with 7 bases lining up with TRBD1. Germline V gene sequence: CDR1 MNHEY, CDR2 SVGAGI. Germline trimming cut 5 bases from V and 0 bases from J; bases unmatched to any gene: 7. The CDR3 extends over 15 amino acids. The CDR3 region is CASSQGQRRSYEQYF. The CDR3 nucleotides read TGTGCCAGCAGTCAGGGACAGCGTCGCTCCTACGAGCAGTACTTC.

The chain couples TRBV14 to TRBJ2-7; D possibly uses TRBD1 or TRBD2 (5 bases each). CDR1 and CDR2 (germline): SGHDN, FVKESK. Trimming pared 0 bases from V and 6 bases from J, leaving 27 bases between. The CDR3 loop spans 19 amino acids. The CDR3: CASSQDRIPGALGCGEQYF. CDR3 coding DNA: TGTGCCAGCAGCCAAGATAGAATACCCGGGGCCTTGGGTTGCGGCGAGCAGTACTTC.

The rearrangement links TRBV12-3 or TRBV12-4 to TRBJ2-1, with D unresolved. CDR3 length equals 15 residues. V lost 3 bases and J 8 bases, leaving 17 bases between the germline ends. The CDR3 loop reads CASSFGIIFGDEQFF. As DNA, the CDR3 is TGTGCCAGCAGTTTTGGTATTATATTTGGGGATGAGCAGTTCTTC.

Turning to this clonotype: At one end, the junction sequence differs from germline, possibly due to a read error. This rearrangement joins TRBV29-1 to TRBJ2-1; TRBD2 matches at 9 bases. Germline V gives CDR1 SQVTM, CDR2 ANQGSEA. There are 24 residues in the CDR3. DNA for the CDR3: TGCAGCGTTGAAGCCCCCGAGGCAGTACGGGGCTGGCGGGAGGGTTTAGGCCCTTACAATGAGCAGTTCTTT. It codes for CSVEAPEAVRGWREGLGPYNEQFF.

To note about this clonotype: An end of the junction differs from the germline gene, which may be a read error. This chain links TRBV7-9 with TRBJ1-4; no clear D gene. This CDR3 has 13 residues. CDR1 and CDR2 from the germline V gene are SEHNR and FQNEAQ (reference sequence). The CDR3 loop is CTSGLTDNEKLFF. The DNA for the CDR3 is TGTACCAGCGGTCTCACAGATAATGAAAAACTGTTTTTT.

This chain joins TRBV28 and TRBJ2-1; D is unclear. Germline loops: CDR1 MDHEN, CDR2 SYDVKM. CDR3 length: 13 amino acids. The ends were cut back, 5 bases at V and 8 bases at J, with 13 bases in the middle. The CDR3 loop reads CASSEIGSDEQFF. The CDR3 region has the DNA TGTGCCAGCAGTGAAATAGGAAGCGATGAGCAGTTCTTC.

This clonotype turned up a few times. The rearrangement uses TRBV27 and TRBJ2-1; D is uncertain. This CDR3 comprises 15 residues. Between the trimmed V and J ends, which lost 2 bases and 0 bases, there was a span of 8 bases. Germline V CDR1 and CDR2: MNHEY, SMNVEV (reference sequence). The DNA for the CDR3 is TGTGCCAGCAGTTTAGCAGTAAGCTCCTACAATGAGCAGTTCTTC. It encodes CASSLAVSSYNEQFF.

This clonotype has only a few counts. This chain joins TRBV7-8 and TRBJ2-1; 9 bases fit TRBD2. V shed 7 bases and J 2 bases; nucleotides not matched to a gene: 18. The CDR3 has 19 amino acids. Germline CDR1 SGHVS, CDR2 FQNEAQ. The DNA of the CDR3 is TGTGCCAGCACCAAGGAGGCTACTAGCGGGCATACCCCCTACAATGAGCAGTTCTTC. This translates into CASTKEATSGHTPYNEQFF.

This clonotype was counted many times. The chain combines TRBV12-3 or TRBV12-4 with TRBJ1-1; weak D call: TRBD1 (6 bases). The CDR3 loop spans 14 amino acids. Trimming cost V 7 bases and J 3 bases, with 15 bases left between them. The DNA of the CDR3 is TGTGCCAGCACCGTGGACAGTCTGGACACTGAAGCTTTCTTT. Its protein product is CASTVDSLDTEAFF.

The chain couples TRBV15 to TRBJ2-1; TRBD2 agrees at 7 bases. The DNA end is a closer match to TRBJ2-7, so the J assignment may be wrong. CDR1 and CDR2 (germline): LNHNV, YYDKDF (reference sequence). CDR3 length equals 16 residues. This CDR3 reads CATSRDRAGPYNEQYF. DNA for the CDR3: TGTGCCACCAGCAGAGATCGAGCGGGACCATACAATGAGCAGTACTTC.

This clonotype appeared a few times. This chain connects TRBV7-9 to TRBJ2-1, with 7 bases aligning to TRBD2. CDR1 is SEHNR and CDR2 is FQNEAQ in the germline V gene (reference sequence). The CDR3 length is 15 residues. The ends lost 5 bases at V and 0 bases at J; junction bases unmatched: 4. The DNA for the CDR3 is TGTGCCAGCAGCGGGGGACTACGCTCCTACAATGAGCAGTTCTTC. Translated, it gives CASSGGLRSYNEQFF.

The chain is built from TRBV12-5 and TRBJ2-3; D is unclear. The germline V gene encodes CDR1 LGHNT and CDR2 FRNRAP. Trimming cost V 1 base and J 2 bases, with 4 bases left between them. The CDR3 is 13 residues long. The CDR3 reads CASGLGHTDTQYF. The CDR3 DNA follows: TGTGCTAGTGGTTTGGGACACACAGATACGCAGTATTTT.

This clonotype has only a few counts. The rearrangement links TRBV7-9 to TRBJ2-3; D possibly corresponds to TRBD2 (7 bases). Germline V gives CDR1 SEHNR, CDR2 FQNEAQ (reference sequence). V shed 8 bases and J shed 3 bases, with 21 bases lying between them. The CDR3 has 16 amino acids. The CDR3, as DNA: TGTGCCAGCGGACCCCTACGGGGGGCTTTAACAGATACGCAGTATTTT. Translating gives CASGPLRGALTDTQYF.

V and J are TRBV20-1 and TRBJ2-5; D is perhaps TRBD2 (6 bases). The CDR3 totals 17 residues. V lost 0 bases and J lost 1, with 18 bases in between. Germline CDR1 reads DFQATT; CDR2 reads SNEGSKA (reference sequence). The CDR3, as DNA: TGCAGTGCTAGAGATCTTCGGGGGTTAGCGGTCCAAGAGACCCAGTACTTC. Amino acids: CSARDLRGLAVQETQYF.

The genes are TRBV5-6 and TRBJ1-2; 7 bases are a match to TRBD1. Germline assignment: CDR1 SGHDT and CDR2 YYEEEE. The CDR3 is 17 amino acids. V shed 3 bases and J 5 bases; nucleotides not matched to a gene: 16. Here the CDR3 reads CASSYSLAGQLIYGYTF. The CDR3 DNA reads TGTGCCAGCAGCTACTCACTCGCGGGACAGCTAATTTATGGCTACACCTTC.

The chain carries TRBV7-2 and TRBJ2-4; 12 nucleotides match TRBD2. This CDR3 is 15 amino acids long. Per the germline V gene, CDR1 is SGHTA and CDR2 is FQGNSA. V was clipped by 5 bases and J by 6 bases; unmatched bases: 5. The CDR3 loop reads CASSLRTSGINIQYF. CDR3 nucleotide sequence: TGTGCCAGCAGCCTTCGGACTAGCGGGATAAACATTCAGTACTTC. Using reference TRBV7-2 and TRBJ2-4 for the parts outside the CDR3, the full variable domain is GAGVSQSPSNKVTEKGKDVELRCDPISGHTALYWYRQSLGQGLEFLIYFQGNSAPDKSGLPSDRFSAERTGGSVSTLTIQRTQQEDSAVYLCASSLRTSGINIQYFGAGTRLSVL.

V is TRBV27 and J is TRBJ2-5; tentatively, D is TRBD2 (6 bases). The J call may be incorrect, as the DNA end agrees better with TRBJ2-7. CDR1 and CDR2 from the germline V gene are MNHEY and SMNVEV (reference sequence). The length of the CDR3 is 12 residues. CDR3 bases: TGTGCCAGCAGTGCGGGGACGGACGAGCAGTACTTC. This sequence encodes CASSAGTDEQYF.

The V call is TRBV11-3, the J call TRBJ1-4, with a weak D call TRBD1 (6 bases). Between the trimmed V and J ends, which lost 5 bases and 6 bases, there was a span of 16 bases. The CDR3 spans 15 residues. The germline gives CDR1 SGHNT, CDR2 YENEEA. CDR3 nucleotides: TGTGCCAGCAGCCGGCGGGACACCCTTGATGAAAAACTGTTTTTT. It codes for CASSRRDTLDEKLFF.

This chain uses TRBV19 with TRBJ1-5, with D maybe TRBD1 (5 bases). V was shortened by 4 bases and J by 6 bases, with 10 bases between the two germline ends. Germline CDR1 reads LNHDA; CDR2 reads SQIVND (reference sequence). The length of the CDR3 is 13 residues. In DNA form, the CDR3 reads TGTGCCAGTAGTACAGGGAGTATTCAGCCCCAGCATTTT. Its protein is CASSTGSIQPQHF.